This entry describes one T cell receptor (beta chain). Its antigen is currently not known. It has no much larger one-base neighbor in the sample; base qualities were not kept. The data stem from a study of control samples from healthy donors and cancer patients (dated by TCRdb to 2018 to 2020). Library preparation employed the immunoSEQ multiplex PCR assay. The table comes from immuneACCESS by way of TCRdb, which keeps in-frame sequences with V and J called. Part of the clones is missing from these tables; in studies checked, under half for an unresolved V gene and the rest for unknown reasons. The sample table shows around 70,000 clones, and approximately 91% are seen once. Approximately 9.4% of the sample rests with the top ten. The junction shows trimming of 0 bases on V and 3 bases on J, plus 11 bases between the germline ends. In the germline V gene, CDR1 corresponds to KGHSH and CDR2 to LQKENI. From cysteine to phenylalanine, the CDR3 is 15 amino acids long. Solely the CDR3 DNA is kept, with 45 bases framed from the first base.

This sequence uses TRBV18 and TRBJ1-2; TRBD1 could be the D gene, as 5 bases match. The material sequenced was PBMCs. The sequence was collected from a woman in her fifties or sixties with colorectal cancer. This receptor carries the CDR3 CASSPPNGADYGYTF. The DNA reads as follows: TGTGCCAGCTCACCACCGAACGGGGCAGACTATGGCTACACCTTC. Where the CDR3 stops, the reference TRBV18 and TRBJ1-2 genes take over; the full variable domain is NAGVMQNPRHLVRRRGQEARLRCSPMKGHSHVYWYRQLPEEGLKFMVYLQKENIIDESGMPKERFSAEFPKEGPSILRIQQVVRGDSAAYFCASSPPNGADYGYTFGSGTRLTVV.